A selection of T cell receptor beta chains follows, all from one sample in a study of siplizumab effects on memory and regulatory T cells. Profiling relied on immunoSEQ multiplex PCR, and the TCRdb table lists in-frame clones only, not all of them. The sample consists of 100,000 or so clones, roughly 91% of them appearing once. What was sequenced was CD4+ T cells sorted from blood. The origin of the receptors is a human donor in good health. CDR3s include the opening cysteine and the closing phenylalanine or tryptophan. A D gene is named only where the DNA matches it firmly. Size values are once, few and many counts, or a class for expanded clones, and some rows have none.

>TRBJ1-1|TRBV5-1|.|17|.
CASSSNTGVYMNTEAFF
TGCGCCAGCAGCTCCAATACTGGGGTTTACATGAACACTGAAGCTTTCTTT
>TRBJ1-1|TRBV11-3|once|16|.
CASSSPGHGLNTEAFF
TGTGCCAGCAGCTCCCCCGGACACGGGCTGAACACTGAAGCTTTCTTT
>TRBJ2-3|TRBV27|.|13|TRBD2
CASRTSGTDTQYF
TGTGCCTCCCGGACTAGCGGGACAGATACGCAGTATTTT
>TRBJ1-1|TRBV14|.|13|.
CASSQDMNTEAFF
TGTGCCAGCAGCCAAGATATGAACACTGAAGCTTTCTTT
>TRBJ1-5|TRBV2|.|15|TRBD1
CASSPTGGRNQPQHF
TGTGCCAGCAGTCCAACAGGGGGCCGCAATCAGCCCCAGCATTTT
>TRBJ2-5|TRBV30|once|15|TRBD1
CAWSPVGRGLETQYF
TGTGCCTGGAGTCCGGTGGGCAGGGGGCTAGAGACCCAGTACTTC
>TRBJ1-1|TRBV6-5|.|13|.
CASHPGANTEAFF
TGTGCCAGCCATCCGGGAGCGAACACTGAAGCTTTCTTT
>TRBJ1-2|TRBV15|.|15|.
CATSRGGGPNYGYTF
TGTGCCACCAGCAGAGGGGGGGGCCCCAACTATGGCTACACCTTC
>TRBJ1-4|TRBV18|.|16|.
CASSPSTGTASEKLFF
TGTGCCAGCTCCCCAAGCACCGGGACGGCGAGTGAAAAACTGTTTTTT
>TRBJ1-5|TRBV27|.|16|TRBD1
CASSVLQGAMKQPQHF
TGTGCCAGCAGTGTTTTACAGGGGGCGATGAAACAGCCCCAGCATTTT
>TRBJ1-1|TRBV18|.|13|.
CASFRTELTEAFF
TGTGCCAGCTTCAGGACAGAACTCACTGAAGCTTTCTTT
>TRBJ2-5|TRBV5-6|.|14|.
CASSPPGVVETQYF
TGTGCCAGCAGCCCCCCGGGAGTAGTCGAGACCCAGTACTTC
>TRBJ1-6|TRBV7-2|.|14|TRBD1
CASLKGAQNSPLHF
TGTGCCAGCTTGAAGGGGGCGCAGAATTCACCCCTCCACTTT
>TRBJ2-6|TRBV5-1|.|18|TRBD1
CASSRGQGASSGANVLTF
TGCGCCAGCAGCCGCGGACAGGGGGCGAGCTCTGGGGCCAACGTCCTGACTTTC
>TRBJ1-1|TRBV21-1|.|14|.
CASVGTAMNTEAFF
TGTGCCAGCGTGGGGACAGCGATGAACACTGAAGCTTTCTTT
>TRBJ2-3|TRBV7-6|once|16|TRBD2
CASSLGLGGGTDTQYF
TGTGCCAGCAGCTTAGGTCTCGGGGGGGGAACAGATACGCAGTATTTT
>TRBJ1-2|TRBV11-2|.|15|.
CASSLGAARPEGYTF
TGTGCCAGCAGCTTGGGTGCAGCTAGGCCTGAGGGCTACACCTTC
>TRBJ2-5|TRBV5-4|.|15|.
CASSLGLDSQETQYF
TGTGCCAGCAGCTTGGGACTGGACTCCCAAGAGACCCAGTACTTC
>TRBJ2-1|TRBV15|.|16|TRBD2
CATSSNLAGGKGEQFF
TGTGCCACCAGCAGTAACCTAGCGGGAGGAAAGGGTGAGCAGTTCTTC
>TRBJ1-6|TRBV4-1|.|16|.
CASSQEYAGIGSPLHF
TGCGCCAGCAGCCAAGAGTACGCGGGAATTGGATCACCCCTCCACTTT
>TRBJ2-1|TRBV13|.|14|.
CASSSLSTRGEQFF
TGTGCCAGCAGCTCCCTCTCGACCCGGGGCGAGCAGTTCTTC
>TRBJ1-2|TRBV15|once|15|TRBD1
CATRTGQESNYGYTF
TGTGCCACCAGGACGGGACAGGAGAGTAACTATGGCTACACCTTC
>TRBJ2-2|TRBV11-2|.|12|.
CASSSRTGELFF
TGTGCCAGCAGCTCACGCACCGGGGAGCTGTTTTTT
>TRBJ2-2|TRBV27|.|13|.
CASGGGNTGELFF
TGTGCCAGCGGGGGGGGCAACACCGGGGAGCTGTTTTTT
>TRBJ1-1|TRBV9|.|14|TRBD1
CASSVRDRNTEAFF
TGTGCCAGCAGCGTCCGGGACAGGAACACTGAAGCTTTCTTT
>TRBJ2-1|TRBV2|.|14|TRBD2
CATSTGTTTNEQFF
TGTGCCACCTCAACCGGGACTACTACCAATGAGCAGTTCTTC
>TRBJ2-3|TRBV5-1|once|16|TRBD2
CASSVEAGTNTDTQYF
TGCGCCAGCAGCGTAGAAGCGGGGACTAACACAGATACGCAGTATTTT
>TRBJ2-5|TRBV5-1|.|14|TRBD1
CASSWGQGDETQYF
TGCGCCAGCAGCTGGGGACAGGGGGATGAGACCCAGTACTTC
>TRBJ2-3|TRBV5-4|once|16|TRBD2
CASSATSGGWTDTQYF
TGTGCCAGCAGCGCAACATCGGGAGGGTGGACAGATACGCAGTATTTT
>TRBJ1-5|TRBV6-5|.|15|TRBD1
CASRTTGGENRPQHF
TGTGCCAGCAGAACGACAGGGGGCGAAAATCGGCCCCAGCATTTT
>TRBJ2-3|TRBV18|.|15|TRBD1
CASSRGQGAVDTQYF
TGTGCCAGCTCACGGGGACAGGGAGCGGTAGATACGCAGTATTTT
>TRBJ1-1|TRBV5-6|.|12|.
CASSFSALGAFF
TGTGCCAGCAGCTTTTCGGCATTGGGGGCTTTCTTT
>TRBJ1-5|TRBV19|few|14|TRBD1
CASSTYRGHQPQHF
TGTGCCAGTAGTACCTACAGGGGGCATCAGCCCCAGCATTTT
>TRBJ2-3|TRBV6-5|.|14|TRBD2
CASSYRAGADTQYF
TGTGCCAGCAGTTATCGGGCGGGAGCAGATACGCAGTATTTT
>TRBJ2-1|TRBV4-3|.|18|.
CASSPGGGSIKGYNEQFF
TGCGCCAGCAGTCCCGGGGGCGGGAGCATAAAGGGATACAATGAGCAGTTCTTC
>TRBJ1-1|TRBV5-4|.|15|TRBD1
CASSNRDRGNTEAFF
TGTGCCAGCAGCAACCGGGACAGGGGAAACACTGAAGCTTTCTTT
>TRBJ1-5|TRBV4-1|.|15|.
CASSQFYGEQQPQHF
TGCGCCAGCAGCCAGTTTTACGGGGAACAACAGCCCCAGCATTTT
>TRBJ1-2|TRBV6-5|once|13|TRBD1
CASRETGGVGYTF
TGTGCCAGCAGGGAGACAGGGGGCGTTGGCTACACCTTC
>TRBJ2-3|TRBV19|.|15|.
CASSIAAVRGDTQYF
TGTGCCAGTAGTATTGCGGCAGTCCGCGGAGATACGCAGTATTTT
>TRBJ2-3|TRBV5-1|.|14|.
CASRGGPSTDTQYF
TGCGCCAGCAGGGGCGGGCCGAGCACAGATACGCAGTATTTT
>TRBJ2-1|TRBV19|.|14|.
CASSSLWSVAEQFF
TGTGCCAGTAGTAGCTTATGGTCAGTAGCGGAGCAGTTCTTC